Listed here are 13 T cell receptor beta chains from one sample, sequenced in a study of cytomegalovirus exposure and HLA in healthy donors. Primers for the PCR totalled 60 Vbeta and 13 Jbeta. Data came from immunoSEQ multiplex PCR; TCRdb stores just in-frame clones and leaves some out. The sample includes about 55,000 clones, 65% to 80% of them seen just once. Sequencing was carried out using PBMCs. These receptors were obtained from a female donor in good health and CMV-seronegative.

CDR3 sequence: CASLLKRQGALTEAFF. The CDR3 nucleotides are TGTGCCAGCCTACTTAAAAGACAGGGGGCCCTCACTGAAGCTTTCTTT. The chain recombines TRBV6-6 with TRBJ1-1; 10 bases align to TRBD1. There are 16 residues in the CDR3. Looked up from germline, CDR1 is MNHNY and CDR2 is SVGAGI (reference sequence). V gave up 8 bases and J gave up 4 bases; unmatched junction bases: 13.

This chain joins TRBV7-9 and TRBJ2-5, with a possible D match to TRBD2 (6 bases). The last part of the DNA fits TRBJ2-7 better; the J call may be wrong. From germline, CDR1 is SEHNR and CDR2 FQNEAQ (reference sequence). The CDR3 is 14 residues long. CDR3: CASSLTQGGNEQYF. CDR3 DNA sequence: TGTGCCAGCAGCTTAACCCAGGGCGGGAACGAGCAGTACTTC.

CDR3 bases: TGTGCCAGCAGCCCCGCACAGGGGCCAAGCTCCTACAATGAGCAGTTCTTC. Translation: CASSPAQGPSSYNEQFF. The V call is TRBV5-4, the J call TRBJ2-1, with TRBD1 identical over 7 bases. J gave up 0 bases and V 4 bases, and 10 bases lay outside the gene matches. The CDR3 loop spans 17 amino acids. Germline lookup yields CDR1 SGHNT and CDR2 YYREEE (reference sequence).

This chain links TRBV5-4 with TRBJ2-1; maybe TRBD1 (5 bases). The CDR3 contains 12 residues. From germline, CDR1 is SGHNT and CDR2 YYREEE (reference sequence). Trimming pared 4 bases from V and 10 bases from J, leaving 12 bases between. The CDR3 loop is CASSGRQFEQFF. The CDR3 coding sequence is TGTGCCAGCAGCGGCAGACAGTTCGAGCAGTTCTTC.

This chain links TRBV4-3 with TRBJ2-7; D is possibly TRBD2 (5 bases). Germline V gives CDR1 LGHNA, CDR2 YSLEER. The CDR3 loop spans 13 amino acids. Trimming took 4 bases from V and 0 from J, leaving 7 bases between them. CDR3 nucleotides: TGCGCCAGCAGCCGAGGACTCTCCTACGAGCAGTACTTC. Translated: CASSRGLSYEQYF.

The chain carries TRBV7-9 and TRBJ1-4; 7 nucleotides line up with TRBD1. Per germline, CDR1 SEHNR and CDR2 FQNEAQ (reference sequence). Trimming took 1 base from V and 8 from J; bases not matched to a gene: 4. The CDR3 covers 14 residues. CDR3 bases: TGTGCCAGCAGCTTAGACAGGGGATTAGAAAAACTGTTTTTT. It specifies CASSLDRGLEKLFF.

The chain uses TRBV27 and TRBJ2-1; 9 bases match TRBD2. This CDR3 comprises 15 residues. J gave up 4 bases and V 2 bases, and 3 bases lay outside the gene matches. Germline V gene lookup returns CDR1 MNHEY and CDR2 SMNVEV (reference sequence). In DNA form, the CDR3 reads TGTGCCAGCAGTTTAGGAGCGGGAGGTTACAATGAGCAGTTCTTC. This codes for CASSLGAGGYNEQFF.

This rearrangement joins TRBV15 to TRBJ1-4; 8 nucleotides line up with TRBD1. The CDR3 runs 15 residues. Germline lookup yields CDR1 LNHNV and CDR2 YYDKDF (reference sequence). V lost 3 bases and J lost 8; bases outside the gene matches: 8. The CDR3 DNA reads TGTGCCACCAGCAGCGAGGCGGGACAGGTCGAAAAACTGTTTTTT. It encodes CATSSEAGQVEKLFF.

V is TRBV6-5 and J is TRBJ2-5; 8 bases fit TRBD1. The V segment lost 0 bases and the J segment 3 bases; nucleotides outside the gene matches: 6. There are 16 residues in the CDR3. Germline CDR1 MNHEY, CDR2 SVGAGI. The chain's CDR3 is CASSYSLQGAEETQYF. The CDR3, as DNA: TGTGCCAGCAGTTACTCGCTGCAGGGGGCGGAAGAGACCCAGTACTTC.

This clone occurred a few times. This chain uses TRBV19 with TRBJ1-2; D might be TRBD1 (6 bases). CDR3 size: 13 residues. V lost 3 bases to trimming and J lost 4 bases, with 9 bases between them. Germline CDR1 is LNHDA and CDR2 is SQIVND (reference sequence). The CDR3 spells CASSIGGPYGYTF. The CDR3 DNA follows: TGTGCCAGTAGTATCGGGGGGCCCTATGGCTACACCTTC.

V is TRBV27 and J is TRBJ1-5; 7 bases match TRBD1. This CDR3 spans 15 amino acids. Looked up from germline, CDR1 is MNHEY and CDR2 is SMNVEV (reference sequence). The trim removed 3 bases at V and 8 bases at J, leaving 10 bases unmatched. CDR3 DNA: TGTGCCAGCAGTTTTGCCGGGACAGTCCTTGAGCCCCAGCATTTT. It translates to CASSFAGTVLEPQHF.

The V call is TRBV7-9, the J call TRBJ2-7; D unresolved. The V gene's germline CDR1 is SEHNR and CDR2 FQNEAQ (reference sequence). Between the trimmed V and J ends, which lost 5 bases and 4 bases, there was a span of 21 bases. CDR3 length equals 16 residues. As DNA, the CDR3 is TGTGCCAGCAGCCACACCGAGCCACGACTGGTTTACGAGCAGTACTTC. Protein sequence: CASSHTEPRLVYEQYF.

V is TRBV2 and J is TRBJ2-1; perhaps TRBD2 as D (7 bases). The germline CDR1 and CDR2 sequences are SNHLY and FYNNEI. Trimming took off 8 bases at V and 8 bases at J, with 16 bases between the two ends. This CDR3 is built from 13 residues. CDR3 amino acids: CASGGGPGHEQFF. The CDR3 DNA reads TGTGCCAGCGGGGGGGGGCCGGGGCATGAGCAGTTCTTC.